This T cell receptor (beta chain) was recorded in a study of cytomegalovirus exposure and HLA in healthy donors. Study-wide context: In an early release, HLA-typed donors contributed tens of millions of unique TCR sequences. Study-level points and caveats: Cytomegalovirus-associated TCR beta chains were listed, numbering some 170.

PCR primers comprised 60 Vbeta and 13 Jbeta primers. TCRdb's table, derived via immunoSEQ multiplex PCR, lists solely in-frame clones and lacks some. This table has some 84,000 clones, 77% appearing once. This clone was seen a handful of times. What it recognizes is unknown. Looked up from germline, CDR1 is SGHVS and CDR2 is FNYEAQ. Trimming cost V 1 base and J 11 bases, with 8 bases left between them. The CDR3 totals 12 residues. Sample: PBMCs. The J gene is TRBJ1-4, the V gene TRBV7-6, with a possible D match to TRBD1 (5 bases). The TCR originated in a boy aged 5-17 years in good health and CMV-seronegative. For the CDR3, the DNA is TGTGCCAGCAGCTTAGACGGGGGGAAACTGTTTTTT. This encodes CASSLDGGKLFF. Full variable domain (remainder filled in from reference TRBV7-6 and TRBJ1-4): GAGVSQSPRYKVTKRGQDVALRCDPISGHVSLYWYRQALGQGPEFLTYFNYEAQQDKSGLPNDRFSAERPEGSISTLTIQRTEQRDSAMYRCASSLDGGKLFFGSGTQLSVL.